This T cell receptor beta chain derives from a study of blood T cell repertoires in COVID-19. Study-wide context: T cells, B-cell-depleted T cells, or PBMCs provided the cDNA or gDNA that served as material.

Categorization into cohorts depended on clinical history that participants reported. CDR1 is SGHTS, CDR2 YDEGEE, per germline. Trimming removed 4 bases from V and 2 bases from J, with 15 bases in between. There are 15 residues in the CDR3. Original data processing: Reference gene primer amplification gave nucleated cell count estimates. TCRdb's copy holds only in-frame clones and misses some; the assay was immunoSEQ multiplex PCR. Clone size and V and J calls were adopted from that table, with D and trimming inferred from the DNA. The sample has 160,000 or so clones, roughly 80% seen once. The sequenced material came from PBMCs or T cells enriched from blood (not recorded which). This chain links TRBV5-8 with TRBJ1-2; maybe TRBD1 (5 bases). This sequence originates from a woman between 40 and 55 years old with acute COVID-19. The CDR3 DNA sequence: TGTGCCAGCAGCCTGGCCCCCGGGGGGAACTATGGCTACACCTTC. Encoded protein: CASSLAPGGNYGYTF. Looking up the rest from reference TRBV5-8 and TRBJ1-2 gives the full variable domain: EAGVTQSPTHLIKTRGQQATLRCSPISGHTSVYWYQQALGLGLQFLLWYDEGEERNRGNFPPRFSGRQFPNYSSELNVNALELEDSALYLCASSLAPGGNYGYTFGSGTRLTVV.